The table lists the clone carrying this T cell receptor beta chain with a few counts. What it binds is not known. Reverse transcribing all isolated RNA meant expressed TCRB transcripts were sequenced. Produced via immunoSEQ multiplex PCR; TCRdb's table is partial and in-frame only. The sample carries hundreds of thousands of clones, about 14% recorded once. The data originate from a study of beta chain features in type 1 diabetes. General study findings and limits: Type 1 diabetes patients showed a moderate but significant shortening of TCRB CDR3s in all four CD4+ subsets.

CDR1 is SGHVS and CDR2 is FNYEAQ in the germline V gene. The CDR3 covers 15 residues. V lost 2 bases and J lost 6, with 17 bases in between. J is TRBJ2-7 and V is TRBV7-6; tentative D call: TRBD1 (6 bases). This TCR derives from a man aged 18 to 29 with type 1 diabetes. Sequenced input: naive CD4+ T cells from blood. Here the CDR3 DNA reads TGTGCCAGCAGCTTAAGACAGGCCCCCCTCGGCGAGCAGTACTTC. It codes for CASSLRQAPLGEQYF.